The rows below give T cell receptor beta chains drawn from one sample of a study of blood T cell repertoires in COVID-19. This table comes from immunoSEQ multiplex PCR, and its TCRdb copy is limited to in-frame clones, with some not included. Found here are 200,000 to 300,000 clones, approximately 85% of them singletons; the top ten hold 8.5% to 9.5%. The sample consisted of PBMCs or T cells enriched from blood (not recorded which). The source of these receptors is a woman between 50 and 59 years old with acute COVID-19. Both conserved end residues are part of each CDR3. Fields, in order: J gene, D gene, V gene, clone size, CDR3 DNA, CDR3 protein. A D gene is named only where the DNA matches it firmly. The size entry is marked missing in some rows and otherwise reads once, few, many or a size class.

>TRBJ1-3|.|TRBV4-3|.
TGCGCCAGCAGCCAAGGACCCAGAGGATTTGGAAACACCATATATTTT
CASSQGPRGFGNTIYF
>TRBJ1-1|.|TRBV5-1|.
TGCGCCAGCAGCTCCGGATCCGGGAGTGAAGCTTTCTTT
CASSSGSGSEAFF
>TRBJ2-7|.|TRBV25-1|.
TGTGCCAGCAGTGAACGGGACACTCATACTATCCTGGAGCAGTACTTC
CASSERDTHTILEQYF
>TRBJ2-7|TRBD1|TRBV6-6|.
TGTGCCAGCAACTCGATCACAGGGGGCTTAATGTACTTC
CASNSITGGLMYF
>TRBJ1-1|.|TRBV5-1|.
TGCGCCAGCAGCCCGAGCGGGACGCCCAGGAACACTGAAGCTTTCTTT
CASSPSGTPRNTEAFF
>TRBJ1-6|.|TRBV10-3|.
TGTGCCATCAGTGAGTCGACAAACCTCCAAAGATTAACCCTCCACTTT
CAISESTNLQRLTLHF
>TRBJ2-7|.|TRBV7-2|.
TGTGCCAGCAGCCCGGCAACAGCAACCTACGAGCAGTACTTC
CASSPATATYEQYF
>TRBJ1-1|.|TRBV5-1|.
TGCGCCAGCAGCCCGGGACCGGGGGACACTGAAGCTTTCTTT
CASSPGPGDTEAFF
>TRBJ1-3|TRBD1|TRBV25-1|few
TGTGCCAGCAGTGGATGGGGTTCAGGGGGCGAAGGAAACACCATATATTTT
CASSGWGSGGEGNTIYF
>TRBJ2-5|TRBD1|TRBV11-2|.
TGTGCCAGCAGCTCGGGACAGTTGGAGACCCAGTACTTC
CASSSGQLETQYF
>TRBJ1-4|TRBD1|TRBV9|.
TGTGCCAGCAGCGTGTTGGACAGGTTAGGTGAAAAACTGTTTTTT
CASSVLDRLGEKLFF
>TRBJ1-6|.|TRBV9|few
TGTGCCAGCAGCCCGGGTGTAGGGGTTAATTCACCCCTCCACTTT
CASSPGVGVNSPLHF
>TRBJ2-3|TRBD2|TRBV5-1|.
TGCGCCAGCAGCTTAGGACTAGCGGGTAGCACAGATACGCAGTATTTT
CASSLGLAGSTDTQYF
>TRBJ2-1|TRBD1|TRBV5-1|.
TGCGCCAGCAGCTTGGACAGGGGGTCCTACAATGAGCAGTTCTTC
CASSLDRGSYNEQFF
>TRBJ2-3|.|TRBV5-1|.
TGCGCCAGCAGCTTGTTGGGGGGATTCACAGATACGCAGTATTTT
CASSLLGGFTDTQYF
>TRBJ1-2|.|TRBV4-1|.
TGCGCCAGCAGCCAAGACAGTAACTATGGCTACACCTTC
CASSQDSNYGYTF
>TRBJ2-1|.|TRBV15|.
TGTGCCACCAGCAGAGTTAGCAGTGAGCAGTTCTTC
CATSRVSSEQFF
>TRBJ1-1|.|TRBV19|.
TGTGCCAGTAGTAACAGAAATCTGGTAACTGAAGCTTTCTTT
CASSNRNLVTEAFF
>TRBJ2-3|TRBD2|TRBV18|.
TGTGCCAGCTCACCTTTGACTAGCGGGGGGGCCGAAGATACGCAGTATTTT
CASSPLTSGGAEDTQYF
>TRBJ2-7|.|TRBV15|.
TGTGCCACCAGCAGAGGGACTCCTACCTACGAGCAGTACTTC
CATSRGTPTYEQYF
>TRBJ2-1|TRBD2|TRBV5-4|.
TGTGCCAGCAGCTTAACGCGACTAGCGGGGGGCCTCTACAATGAGCAGTTCTTC
CASSLTRLAGGLYNEQFF
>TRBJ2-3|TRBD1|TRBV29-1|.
TGCAGCGTCGGACAGGGAATCCGCACAGATACGCAGTATTTT
CSVGQGIRTDTQYF
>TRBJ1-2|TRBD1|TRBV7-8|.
TGTGCCAGCGGACGAGACAGGGGGCAGGATGGCTACACCTTC
CASGRDRGQDGYTF